These 25 T cell receptor beta chains came from one sample sequenced in a study of spatial heterogeneity in lung cancer. Using its own MiXCR run on the 5' RACE reads, TCRdb lists one record per CDR3 protein. This sample has approximately 52,000 distinct CDR3 sequences, with about 5.8% found just once. Time point noted: sample taken at primary tumor resection. Sample: PBMCs, taken at surgery. The receptor source for this set is a male donor with early-stage non-small cell lung cancer.

This clonotype has ten or more counts. The chain links TRBV5-4 to TRBJ2-1; 8 bases agree with TRBD2. Trimming at V came to 4 bases and at J to 6 bases, leaving 12 bases not matched to a gene. This CDR3 is built from 16 residues. Per the germline V gene, CDR1 is SGHNT and CDR2 is YYREEE (reference sequence). This chain's CDR3 is CASSLPGGATPNEQFF. The DNA of the CDR3 is TGTGCCAGCAGCCTGCCGGGGGGGGCTACCCCCAATGAGCAGTTCTTC.

Many counts were recorded for this clonotype. In this CDR3 the conserved last residue, phenylalanine or tryptophan, is missing, so a read error is likely. The DNA is left out, because the CDR3 cannot be placed on it with certainty; the CDR3 is given as TCRdb lists it. V gene TRBV3-1 combines with J gene TRBJ2-1; the DNA was not used to check the table's D call, TRBD1. The germline CDR1 and CDR2 sequences are LGHDT and YNNKEL (reference sequence). Counting both end residues, the CDR3 totals 12 amino acids. This chain's CDR3 is CASSQESTALRL.

The V gene is TRBV10-3, the J gene TRBJ2-5; TRBD1 matches 8 bases. V dropped 4 bases and J dropped 5; count of bases not matched to a gene: 6. This CDR3 region has 14 residues. The germline V gene has CDR1 ENHRY and CDR2 SYGVKD. CDR3 sequence reads: CAISAPGQGETQYF. CDR3 sequence (DNA): TGTGCCATCAGTGCTCCCGGACAGGGTGAGACCCAGTACTTC.

Many counts were recorded for this clonotype. The chain links TRBV7-8 to TRBJ2-2; 12 bases are shared with TRBD2. The germline CDR1 and CDR2 sequences are SGHVS and FQNEAQ. Trimming at V came to 5 bases and at J to 4 bases, leaving 5 bases not matched to a gene. This CDR3 has 16 amino acids. The chain's CDR3 is CASSQGLAGSTGELFF. In DNA, the CDR3 is TGTGCCAGCAGCCAAGGACTAGCGGGAAGCACCGGGGAGCTGTTTTTT. The complete variable domain, with remaining parts taken from reference TRBV7-8 and TRBJ2-2, reads GAGVSQSPRYKVAKRGQDVALRCDPISGHVSLFWYQQALGQGPEFLTYFQNEAQLDKSGLPSDRFFAERPEGSVSTLKIQRTQQEDSAVYLCASSQGLAGSTGELFFGEGSRLTVL.

The sample holds many counts of this clonotype. This chain joins TRBV7-6 and TRBJ1-1; the match to TRBD1 covers 8 bases. CDR1 and CDR2 from the germline V gene are SGHVS and FNYEAQ. The V segment lost 5 bases and the J segment 5 bases; nucleotides outside the gene matches: 4. This CDR3 spans 13 amino acids. The CDR3 DNA follows: TGTGCCAGCAGCCGTTGGACAGGGACTGAAGCTTTCTTT. It encodes CASSRWTGTEAFF. The full variable domain, rest sourced from reference TRBV7-6 and TRBJ1-1, is GAGVSQSPRYKVTKRGQDVALRCDPISGHVSLYWYRQALGQGPEFLTYFNYEAQQDKSGLPNDRFSAERPEGSISTLTIQRTEQRDSAMYRCASSRWTGTEAFFGQGTRLTVV.

This clonotype was detected ten times or more. The V gene is TRBV11-1, the J gene TRBJ2-7; 9 positions agree with TRBD1. Trimming at V came to 5 bases and at J to 1 base, leaving 9 bases not matched to a gene. The CDR3 covers 16 residues. Germline-derived CDR1 and CDR2 are SGHAT and FQDESV (reference sequence). CDR3 residues: CASSKARDRVSYEQYF. CDR3 sequence (DNA): TGTGCCAGCAGCAAAGCCCGGGACAGGGTTTCCTACGAGCAGTACTTC.

In this sample, this clonotype turned up many times. This rearrangement joins TRBV3-1 to TRBJ1-1; unclear D gene. The CDR3 runs 14 residues. Trimming cost V 0 bases and J 5 bases, with 10 bases left between them. Germline loops: CDR1 LGHDT, CDR2 YNNKEL (reference sequence). Here the CDR3 reads CASSQELGRTEAFF. The CDR3 bases are TGTGCCAGCAGCCAAGAACTCGGTCGGACTGAAGCTTTCTTT.

This chain joins TRBV28 and TRBJ2-7; TRBD2 might be the D (6 bases). The CDR3 contains 15 residues. Trimming removed 3 bases at V and 1 base at J, with 13 bases between. Germline V lookup: CDR1 MDHEN, CDR2 SYDVKM. As DNA, the CDR3 is TGTGCCAGCAGTTTGAACCCCGGGAGTTCCTACGAGCAGTACTTC. Translation gives CASSLNPGSSYEQYF.

Concerning this clonotype itself: A much larger clone differs from this one at a single base, so this may be a read error. This chain uses TRBV3-1 with TRBJ2-3; 9 bases fit TRBD2. CDR1 is LGHDT and CDR2 is YNNKEL in the germline V gene (reference sequence). This CDR3 comprises 18 residues. This CDR3 reads CASNQGLAGSALRDTQYF. The CDR3 DNA follows: TGTGCCAGCAACCAAGGGCTAGCGGGATCGGCACTTAGGGATACGCAGTATTTT.

This clonotype was counted many times. V usage is TRBV20-1 and J usage is TRBJ2-3; TRBD1 is a possible D gene (5 bases). CDR3 size: 15 residues. Looked up from germline, CDR1 is DFQATT and CDR2 is SNEGSKA (reference sequence). V dropped 6 bases and J dropped 0 bases, with 16 bases sitting between them. CDR3 sequence reads: CSAIDSTSSTDTQYF. As DNA, the CDR3 is TGCAGTGCAATAGACAGTACCTCTAGCACAGATACGCAGTATTTT.

This clonotype occurred many times. The chain recombines TRBV3-1 with TRBJ2-7; D possibly corresponds to TRBD1 (6 bases). CDR3 length: 15 amino acids. Trimming pared 1 base from V and 3 bases from J, leaving 13 bases between. Germline assignment: CDR1 LGHDT and CDR2 YNNKEL (reference sequence). CDR3 sequence (DNA): TGTGCCAGCAGCCAAGTTCCGAACAGGGACTACGAGCAGTACTTC. Translation: CASSQVPNRDYEQYF.

The sample holds many counts of this clonotype. The J gene is TRBJ1-1, the V gene TRBV9; a weak D match, TRBD1 (5 bases). Deletions cut 3 bases from V and 1 base from J, with 19 bases between. The length of the CDR3 is 17 residues. The V gene's germline CDR1 is SGDLS and CDR2 YYNGEE. The DNA for the CDR3 is TGTGCCAGCAGCGCCCACGCGTGGGACCGCTCGAACACTGAAGCTTTCTTT. It encodes CASSAHAWDRSNTEAFF.

The table lists this clonotype with many counts. The chain combines TRBV4-1 with TRBJ1-1; no definite D call. The ends were cut back, 5 bases at V and 10 bases at J, with 11 bases in the middle. The germline gives CDR1 MGHRA, CDR2 YSYEKL. The CDR3 has 11 residues. The CDR3 reads CASSNTRRAFF. The CDR3 nucleotides are TGCGCCAGCAGCAACACCAGGAGAGCTTTCTTT.

This clonotype was observed many times. V is TRBV12-3 or TRBV12-4 and J is TRBJ2-3; D might be TRBD2 (6 bases). Trimming removed 1 base at V and 0 bases at J, with 20 bases between. This CDR3 is built from 19 residues. CDR3 sequence (DNA): TGTGCCAGCAGTTTAGGAAGAGGGTACAGCGGGCCTAGCACAGATACGCAGTATTTT. It encodes CASSLGRGYSGPSTDTQYF.

This chain uses TRBV9 with TRBJ2-7; D possibly uses TRBD1 or TRBD2 (5 bases each). This CDR3 comprises 16 residues. The germline CDR1 and CDR2 sequences are SGDLS and YYNGEE. Deletions cut 2 bases from V and 3 bases from J, with 18 bases between. In nucleotides, the CDR3 is TGTGCCAGCAGCGTGGGCTCCGGGACGCCCAGCTACGAGCAGTACTTC. It encodes CASSVGSGTPSYEQYF.

This clonotype was recorded once. The gene calls are TRBV2 and TRBJ2-7; D gene unclear. Germline values: CDR1 SNHLY, CDR2 FYNNEI. This CDR3 contains 11 residues. With 6 bases removed from V and 9 bases from J, the gap between germline ends came to 12 bases. In nucleotides, the CDR3 is TGTGCCAGCAGCACCCTACACGGGCAGTACTTC. It is translated as CASSTLHGQYF.

There are a few counts of this clonotype. The chain joins TRBV7-9 to TRBJ1-5; the D is unclear. This CDR3 contains 12 residues. Germline V gives CDR1 SEHNR, CDR2 FQNEAQ (reference sequence). The V gene lost 4 bases and the J gene lost 4 bases, with 5 bases spanning the gap. For the CDR3, the DNA is TGTGCCAGCAGCTCGGGGAATCAGCCCCAGCATTTT. Translation: CASSSGNQPQHF.

This clonotype has at least ten counts. The J gene is TRBJ1-1, the V gene TRBV3-1; D is perhaps TRBD1 (6 bases). The CDR3 loop spans 14 amino acids. V gave up 1 base and J gave up 6 bases, with 12 bases separating them. CDR1 is LGHDT, CDR2 YNNKEL, per germline (reference sequence). Here the CDR3 DNA reads TGTGCCAGCAGCCAAGGCGGCAGGGGCGCTGAAGCTTTCTTT. Its translation: CASSQGGRGAEAFF.

This clonotype was seen repeatedly, ten times or more. The V gene is TRBV5-1, the J gene TRBJ1-1; TRBD1 matches 10 bases. Germline trimming cut 4 bases from V and 4 bases from J; bases unmatched to any gene: 10. The CDR3 has 16 residues. In germline, CDR1 is SGHRS, CDR2 YFSETQ. The CDR3: CASSPRQGAKSTEAFF. CDR3 DNA: TGCGCCAGCAGCCCCAGACAGGGGGCAAAGAGCACTGAAGCTTTCTTT. Complete variable domain (other parts from reference TRBV5-1 and TRBJ1-1): KAGVTQTPRYLIKTRGQQVTLSCSPISGHRSVSWYQQTPGQGLQFLFEYFSETQRNKGNFPGRFSGRQFSNSRSEMNVSTLELGDSALYLCASSPRQGAKSTEAFFGQGTRLTVV.

This clonotype was counted many times. The rearrangement links TRBV14 to TRBJ2-7, with 7 bases lining up with TRBD1. V dropped 4 bases and J dropped 3; count of bases not matched to a gene: 9. This CDR3 region has 15 residues. CDR1 and CDR2 from the germline V gene are SGHDN and FVKESK. CDR3 in amino acids: CASSRPTGTVYEQYF. The CDR3 nucleotides are TGTGCCAGCAGCCGTCCGACAGGGACGGTCTACGAGCAGTACTTC.

In its sample, this clonotype was seen many times. The chain has TRBV5-4 and TRBJ2-5; D unclear. The CDR3 extends over 14 amino acids. V shed 4 bases and J shed 0 bases, with 10 bases lying between them. Per the germline V gene, CDR1 is SGHNT and CDR2 is YYREEE (reference sequence). For the CDR3, the DNA is TGTGCCAGCAGCATCCCTCCCAACCAAGAGACCCAGTACTTC. Translating gives CASSIPPNQETQYF.

Ten or more counts support this clonotype. The genes are TRBV20-1 and TRBJ2-3, with TRBD2 identical over 7 bases. Germline V gene lookup returns CDR1 DFQATT and CDR2 SNEGSKA (reference sequence). This CDR3 is 14 amino acids long. Losses at the gene ends were 6 bases for V and 4 bases for J; bases not matched to a gene: 10. The DNA of the CDR3 is TGCAGTGCCCAATCGGGGGGAGATGCAGATACGCAGTATTTT. This translates into CSAQSGGDADTQYF.

This clonotype was counted ten times or more. V and J are TRBV29-1 and TRBJ1-2; D remains ambiguous. The CDR3 consists of 10 residues. Deletions cut 4 bases from V and 4 bases from J, with 4 bases between. Germline CDR1 and CDR2: SQVTM and ANQGSEA. DNA for the CDR3: TGCAGCGTTGGCGGCTATGGCTACACCTTC. Protein product: CSVGGYGYTF.

As for this clonotype: A much larger clone lies one base from this, so it may be a read error. The rearrangement uses TRBV12-3 or TRBV12-4 and TRBJ2-1; 7 bases fit TRBD2. The V segment lost 10 bases and the J segment 9 bases; nucleotides outside the gene matches: 18. This CDR3 is 15 amino acids long. CDR3 coding DNA: TGTGCCAACAAAATGAGCAGCGGGAACCTGCTTGAGCAGTTCTTC. It specifies CANKMSSGNLLEQFF.

This clonotype occurred many times. CDR3 sequence: CASSTSGAPTDTQYF. The DNA of the CDR3 is TGTGCCAGCAGTACTAGCGGGGCCCCCACAGATACGCAGTATTTT. J is TRBJ2-3 and V is TRBV6-5; 10 bases agree with TRBD2. The CDR3 is 15 residues long. With 5 bases clipped from V and 2 bases from J, the junction kept 4 bases outside the gene matches. Germline CDR1 MNHEY, CDR2 SVGAGI.